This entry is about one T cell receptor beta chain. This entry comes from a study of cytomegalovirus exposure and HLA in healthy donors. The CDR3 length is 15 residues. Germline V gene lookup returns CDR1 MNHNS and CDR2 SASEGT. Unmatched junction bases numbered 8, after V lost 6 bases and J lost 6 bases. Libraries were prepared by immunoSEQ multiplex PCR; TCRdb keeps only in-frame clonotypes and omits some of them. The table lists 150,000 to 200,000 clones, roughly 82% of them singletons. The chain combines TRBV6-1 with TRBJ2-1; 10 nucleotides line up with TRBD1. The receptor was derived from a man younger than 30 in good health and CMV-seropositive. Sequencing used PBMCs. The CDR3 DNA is TGTGCCAGCAGCAGGACTCGGACAGGGGGCAATGAGCAGTTCTTC. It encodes CASSRTRTGGNEQFF.